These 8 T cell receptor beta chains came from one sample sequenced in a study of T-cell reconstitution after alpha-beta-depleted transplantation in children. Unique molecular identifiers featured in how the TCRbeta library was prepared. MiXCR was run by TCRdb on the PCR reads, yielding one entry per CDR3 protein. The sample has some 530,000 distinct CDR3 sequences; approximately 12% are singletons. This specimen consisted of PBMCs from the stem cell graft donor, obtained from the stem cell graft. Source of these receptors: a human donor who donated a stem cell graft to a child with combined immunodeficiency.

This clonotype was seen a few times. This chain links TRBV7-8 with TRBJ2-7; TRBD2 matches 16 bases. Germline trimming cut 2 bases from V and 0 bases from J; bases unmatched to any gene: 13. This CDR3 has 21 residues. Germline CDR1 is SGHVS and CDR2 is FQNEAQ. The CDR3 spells CASSLMGRGTSGRGSSYEQYF. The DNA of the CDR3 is TGTGCCAGCAGCTTAATGGGACGGGGGACTAGCGGGAGGGGGAGCTCCTACGAGCAGTACTTC.

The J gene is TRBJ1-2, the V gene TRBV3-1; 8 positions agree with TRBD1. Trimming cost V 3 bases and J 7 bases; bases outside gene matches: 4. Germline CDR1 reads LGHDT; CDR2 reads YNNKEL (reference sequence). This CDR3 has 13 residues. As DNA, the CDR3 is TGTGCCAGCAGCCAGGCGGACAGGGTTGGCTACACCTTC. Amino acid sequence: CASSQADRVGYTF.

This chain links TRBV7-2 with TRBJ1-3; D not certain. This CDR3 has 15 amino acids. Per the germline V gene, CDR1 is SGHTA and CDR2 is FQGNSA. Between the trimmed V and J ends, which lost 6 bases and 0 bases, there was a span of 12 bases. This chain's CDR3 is CASRPDGPSGNTIYF. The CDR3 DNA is TGTGCCAGCAGACCTGACGGACCCTCTGGAAACACCATATATTTT.

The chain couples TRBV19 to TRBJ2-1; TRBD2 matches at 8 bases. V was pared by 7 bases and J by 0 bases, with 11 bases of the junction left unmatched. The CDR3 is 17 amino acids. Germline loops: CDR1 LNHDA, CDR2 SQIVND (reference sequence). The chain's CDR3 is CASTPRAGRDSYNEQFF. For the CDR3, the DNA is TGTGCCAGTACCCCGAGGGCCGGGAGGGACTCCTACAATGAGCAGTTCTTC.

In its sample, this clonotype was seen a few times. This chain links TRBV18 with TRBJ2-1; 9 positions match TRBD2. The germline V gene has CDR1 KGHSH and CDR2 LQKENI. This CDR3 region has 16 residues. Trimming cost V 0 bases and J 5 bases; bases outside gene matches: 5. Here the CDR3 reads CASSPPTSGANNEQFF. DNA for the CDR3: TGTGCCAGCTCACCACCGACTAGCGGCGCCAACAATGAGCAGTTCTTC.

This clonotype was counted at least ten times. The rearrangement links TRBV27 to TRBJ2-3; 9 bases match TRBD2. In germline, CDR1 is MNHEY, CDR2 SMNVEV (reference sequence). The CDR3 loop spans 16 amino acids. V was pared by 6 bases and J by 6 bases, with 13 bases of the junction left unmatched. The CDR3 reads CASSLPTSGIKDTQYF. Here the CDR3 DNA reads TGTGCCAGCAGCCTACCGACTAGCGGCATTAAGGATACGCAGTATTTT.

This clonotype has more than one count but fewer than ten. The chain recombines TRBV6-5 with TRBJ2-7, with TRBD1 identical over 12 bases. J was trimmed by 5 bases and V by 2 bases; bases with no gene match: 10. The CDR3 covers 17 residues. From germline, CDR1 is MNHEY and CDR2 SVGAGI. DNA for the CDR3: TGTGCCAGCAGTTACGGGCGTGCGGGGACAGGGGGCCACGAGCAGTACTTC. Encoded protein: CASSYGRAGTGGHEQYF.

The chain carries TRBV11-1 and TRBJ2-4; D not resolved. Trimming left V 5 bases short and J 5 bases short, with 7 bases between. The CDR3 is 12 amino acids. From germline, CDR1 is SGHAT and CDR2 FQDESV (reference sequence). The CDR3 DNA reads TGTGCCAGCAGCCCCACCCAAAACATTCAGTACTTC. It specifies CASSPTQNIQYF.